Listed here are 15 T cell receptor beta chains from one sample, sequenced in a study of T cell responses to AZD1222 COVID-19 vaccine. Sequenced by immunoSEQ multiplex PCR; TCRdb stores in-frame clones only, minus some. The repertoire holds around 110,000 clones, with around 90% as singletons. The sequencing used peripheral blood, collected on day 0 of AZD1222 vaccination. These receptor sequences come from an adult in good health.

The rearrangement uses TRBV4-3 and TRBJ1-5; D unresolved. Germline V gives CDR1 LGHNA, CDR2 YSLEER. V lost 3 bases, J lost 2 bases, and 11 bases lay in between. The CDR3 is made up of 15 amino acids. For the CDR3, the DNA is TGCGCCAGCAGCCAGTATAACGGGGGCAATCAGCCCCAGCATTTT. As protein: CASSQYNGGNQPQHF.

The chain has TRBV4-1 and TRBJ1-2; 11 positions agree with TRBD1. The germline V gene encodes CDR1 MGHRA and CDR2 YSYEKL. The CDR3 loop spans 16 amino acids. Losses at the gene ends were 3 bases for V and 7 bases for J; bases not matched to a gene: 10. This CDR3 reads CASSQGQGGYQGGYTF. Written as DNA, the CDR3 is TGCGCCAGCAGCCAGGGACAGGGGGGATATCAGGGTGGCTACACCTTC.

The chain employs TRBV29-1 and TRBJ2-1; 11 positions match TRBD2. The germline V gene has CDR1 SQVTM and CDR2 ANQGSEA. With 3 bases clipped from V and 6 bases from J, the junction kept 10 bases outside the gene matches. The CDR3 is 16 residues long. The CDR3 protein is CSVDSGRARYGNEQFF. CDR3 coding DNA: TGCAGCGTTGATAGCGGGAGGGCCCGATACGGCAATGAGCAGTTCTTC.

The CDR3 DNA follows: TGCGCCAGCCGGACAGGCGGGATCGGATACATTCAGTACTTC. Translation gives CASRTGGIGYIQYF. The chain joins TRBV10-1 to TRBJ2-4; perhaps TRBD1 as D (7 bases). The CDR3 sequence is 14 residues long. V shed 8 bases and J shed 8 bases, with 19 bases lying between them. The V gene's germline CDR1 is WNHNN and CDR2 SYGVQD (reference sequence).

CDR3 sequence: CASTQSGEETQYF. CDR3 coding DNA: TGCGCCAGCACCCAGTCTGGGGAAGAGACCCAGTACTTC. This sequence joins TRBV5-1 and TRBJ2-5, with D unclear. The CDR3 totals 13 residues. V lost 6 bases and J lost 3, with 12 bases in between. Germline-derived CDR1 and CDR2 are SGHRS and YFSETQ.

The V and J genes are TRBV12-3 or TRBV12-4 and TRBJ2-1; D is uncertain. This CDR3 region has 13 residues. Trimming took off 10 bases at V and 5 bases at J, with 15 bases between the two ends. CDR3 sequence: CATSLLRNNEQFF. CDR3 nucleotide sequence: TGTGCCACCAGCCTCTTGCGTAACAATGAGCAGTTCTTC.

V usage is TRBV4-3 and J usage is TRBJ1-5; D unresolved. CDR3 length: 15 residues. Trimming stripped 3 bases from V and 5 bases from J, with 14 bases between. CDR1 LGHNA and CDR2 YSLEER come from the germline V gene. The CDR3 region has the DNA TGCGCCAGCAGCCAGGGGATGGAGGCGTATCAGCCCCAGCATTTT. The encoded protein is CASSQGMEAYQPQHF.

The chain links TRBV2 to TRBJ2-1; perhaps TRBD2 as D (5 bases). Germline V lookup: CDR1 SNHLY, CDR2 FYNNEI. This CDR3 has 14 residues. Trimming stripped 5 bases from V and 6 bases from J, with 14 bases between. CDR3 protein: CASSLTRVSNEQFF. The DNA of the CDR3 is TGTGCCAGCAGTCTAACTAGGGTGAGCAATGAGCAGTTCTTC.

This clone was seen at least ten times. The rearrangement uses TRBV19 and TRBJ1-5; no clear D. The CDR3 covers 15 residues. Per the germline V gene, CDR1 is LNHDA and CDR2 is SQIVND (reference sequence). V was pared by 3 bases and J by 6 bases, with 15 bases between. The DNA of the CDR3 is TGTGCCAGTAGTATGAGTGCGGTTGGTGGTCAGCCCCAGCATTTT. It yields the protein CASSMSAVGGQPQHF.

The chain has TRBV7-2 and TRBJ1-1; TRBD1 agrees at 8 bases. From germline, CDR1 is SGHTA and CDR2 FQGNSA. The CDR3 length is 15 residues. V dropped 3 bases and J dropped 11; count of bases not matched to a gene: 14. The CDR3 region is CASSFDRSRGPGAFF. CDR3 bases: TGTGCCAGCAGCTTCGACCGCTCCAGGGGGCCGGGTGCTTTCTTT.

J is TRBJ1-2 and V is TRBV6-2 or TRBV6-3; tentatively, D is TRBD1 (6 bases). Per the germline V gene, CDR1 is MNHEY and CDR2 is SVGEGT. CDR3 length: 15 residues. Trimming shortened V by 2 bases and J by 4 bases, and 14 bases separated the two germline ends. CDR3 coding DNA: TGTGCCAGCAGTTACACCATCACAGGGAGCTATGGCTACACCTTC. Translating gives CASSYTITGSYGYTF.

The count of this clone is one. The chain combines TRBV29-1 with TRBJ2-3; weak D call: TRBD2 (6 bases). Trimming removed 3 bases from V and 7 bases from J, with 11 bases in between. CDR1 SQVTM and CDR2 ANQGSEA come from the germline V gene. The CDR3 extends over 12 amino acids. The CDR3 region is CSVEGSGYTQYF. CDR3 nucleotide sequence: TGCAGCGTTGAGGGTAGCGGTTATACGCAGTATTTT.

V usage is TRBV12-3 or TRBV12-4 and J usage is TRBJ2-5; D gene unclear. Trimming shortened V by 5 bases and J by 3 bases, and 10 bases separated the two germline ends. The CDR3 is 13 amino acids. CDR3 sequence: CASSPTVEETQYF. The CDR3, as DNA: TGTGCCAGCAGTCCCACAGTGGAAGAGACCCAGTACTTC.

The chain combines TRBV19 with TRBJ1-2, with a tentative D call TRBD1 (6 bases). The CDR3 has 15 residues. Trimming removed 6 bases at V and 2 bases at J, with 16 bases between. Germline V gene sequence: CDR1 LNHDA, CDR2 SQIVND (reference sequence). The CDR3 protein is CASRKISDSNYGYTF. In nucleotides, the CDR3 is TGTGCCAGTAGGAAAATCTCGGACAGCAACTATGGCTACACCTTC.

In this sample, this clone turned up a few times. The V call is TRBV28, the J call TRBJ1-2, with 9 bases lining up with TRBD1. Germline assignment: CDR1 MDHEN and CDR2 SYDVKM. This CDR3 is built from 15 residues. V lost 7 bases, J lost 2 bases, and 8 bases stayed unmatched. The CDR3 spells CASTPQDRGNYGYTF. The CDR3 DNA sequence: TGTGCCAGCACTCCCCAAGACAGGGGGAACTATGGCTACACCTTC.